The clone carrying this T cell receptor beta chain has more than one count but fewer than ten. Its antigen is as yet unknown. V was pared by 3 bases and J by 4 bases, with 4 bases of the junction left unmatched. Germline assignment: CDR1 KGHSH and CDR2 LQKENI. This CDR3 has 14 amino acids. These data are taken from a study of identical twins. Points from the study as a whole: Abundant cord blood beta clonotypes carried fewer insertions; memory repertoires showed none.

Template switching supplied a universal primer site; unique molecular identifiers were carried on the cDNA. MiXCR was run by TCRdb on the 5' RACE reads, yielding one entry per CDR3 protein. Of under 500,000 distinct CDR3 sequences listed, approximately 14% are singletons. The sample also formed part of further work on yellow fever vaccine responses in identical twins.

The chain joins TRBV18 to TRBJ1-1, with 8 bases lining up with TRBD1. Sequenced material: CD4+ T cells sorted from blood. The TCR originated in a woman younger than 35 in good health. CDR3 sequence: CASSPRQGSTEAFF. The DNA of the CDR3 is TGTGCCAGCTCACCGCGACAGGGGTCCACTGAAGCTTTCTTT.